Described below is a single T cell receptor beta chain sequence and its context. V lost 2 bases and J lost 11; bases outside the gene matches: 12. CDR1 and CDR2 (germline): MNHNS, SASEGT. This CDR3 region has 15 residues. The data were taken from a study of technical replicates of blood from a few donors. The protocol was immunoSEQ multiplex PCR, while the TCRdb copy is restricted to in-frame clones and leaves out a portion. The sample records 65,000 to 95,000 clones, around 97% being singletons. The rearrangement joins TRBV6-1 to TRBJ1-1; 9 bases match TRBD1. The clonotype originates from a human donor in good health. Source material: T cells isolated from PBMCs. In DNA, the CDR3 is TGTGCCAGCAGTGAAATGGTTCGGGACAGGGCCATCGCTTTCTTT. Protein sequence: CASSEMVRDRAIAFF.